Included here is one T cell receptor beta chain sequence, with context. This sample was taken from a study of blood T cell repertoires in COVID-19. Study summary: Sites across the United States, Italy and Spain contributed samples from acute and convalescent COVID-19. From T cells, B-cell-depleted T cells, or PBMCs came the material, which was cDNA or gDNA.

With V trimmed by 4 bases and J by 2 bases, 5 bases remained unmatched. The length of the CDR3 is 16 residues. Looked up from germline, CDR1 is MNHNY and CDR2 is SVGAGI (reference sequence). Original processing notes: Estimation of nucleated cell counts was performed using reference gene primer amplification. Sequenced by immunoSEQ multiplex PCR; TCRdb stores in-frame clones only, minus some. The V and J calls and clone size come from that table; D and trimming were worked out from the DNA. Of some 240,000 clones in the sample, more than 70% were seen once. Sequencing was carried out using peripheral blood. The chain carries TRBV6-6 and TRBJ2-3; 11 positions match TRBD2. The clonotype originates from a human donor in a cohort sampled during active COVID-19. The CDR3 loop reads CASSLRTSGYTDTQYF. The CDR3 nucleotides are TGTGCCAGCAGTTTAAGGACTAGCGGGTACACAGATACGCAGTATTTT.